This T cell receptor (beta chain) was captured by sequencing in a study of CD8 T cells in ankylosing spondylitis. Overall study results and limits: Clones linked to disease, bearing a CD8+ phenotype, were relatively rare in peripheral blood. Within ankylosing spondylitis blood, a TCR beta motif made up of roughly eight highly homologous variants appeared to be characteristic. In synovial fluid and blood from reactive arthritis, some motif variants were previously reported. Significant enrichment of disease-linked clones was reported in matched ankylosing spondylitis synovial fluid.

The TCR beta libraries were generated through quantitative 5'-RACE incorporating molecular barcodes. TCRdb re-derived calls from the 5' RACE reads in MiXCR, one entry per CDR3 protein. Found here are 670,000 or so distinct CDR3 sequences, around 17% of them singletons; the top ten hold about 19%. Concerning this clonotype: Its specificity is unknown.

The CDR3 totals 17 residues. Germline CDR1 is KGHSH and CDR2 is LQKENI. V shed 0 bases and J 2 bases; nucleotides not matched to a gene: 8. The sequence came from a male donor with ankylosing spondylitis. This chain connects TRBV18 to TRBJ1-1; 8 bases line up with TRBD1. The sample comprised blood, either unsorted or a sorted T cell fraction (not recorded which). In DNA, the CDR3 is TGTGCCAGCTCACCACCGGGGGCAGGGGGCAGAAACACTGAAGCTTTCTTT. Translation: CASSPPGAGGRNTEAFF.